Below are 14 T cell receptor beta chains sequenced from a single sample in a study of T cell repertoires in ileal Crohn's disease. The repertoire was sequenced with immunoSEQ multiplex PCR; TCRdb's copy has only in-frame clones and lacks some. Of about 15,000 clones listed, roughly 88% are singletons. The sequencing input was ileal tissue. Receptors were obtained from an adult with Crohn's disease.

CDR3 DNA: TGTGCCTGGACATTGGGGGGTCTCTCTGGAAACACCATATATTTT. Protein sequence: CAWTLGGLSGNTIYF. The gene calls are TRBV30 and TRBJ1-3; D may be TRBD1 (5 bases). Per the germline V gene, CDR1 is GTSNPN and CDR2 is SVGIG (reference sequence). The CDR3 spans 15 residues. Trimming left V 4 bases short and J 0 bases short, with 13 bases between.

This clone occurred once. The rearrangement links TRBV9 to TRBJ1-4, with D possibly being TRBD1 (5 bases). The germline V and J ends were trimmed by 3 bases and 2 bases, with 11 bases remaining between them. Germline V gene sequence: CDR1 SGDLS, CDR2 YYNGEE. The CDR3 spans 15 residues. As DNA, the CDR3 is TGTGCCAGCAGCGCGGGGGACGGTACTAATGAAAAACTGTTTTTT. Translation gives CASSAGDGTNEKLFF.

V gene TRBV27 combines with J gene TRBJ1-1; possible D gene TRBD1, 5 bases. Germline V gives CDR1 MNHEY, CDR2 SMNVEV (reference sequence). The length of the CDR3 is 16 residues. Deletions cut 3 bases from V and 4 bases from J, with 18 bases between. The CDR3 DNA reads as TGTGCCAGCAGTTTGGGGGGTGGGGGAACGGGCACTGAAGCTTTCTTT. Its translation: CASSLGGGGTGTEAFF.

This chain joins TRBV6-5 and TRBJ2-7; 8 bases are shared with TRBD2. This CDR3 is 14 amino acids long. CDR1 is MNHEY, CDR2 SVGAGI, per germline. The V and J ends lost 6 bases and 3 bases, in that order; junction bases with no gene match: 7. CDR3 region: CASRRGRMNYEQYF. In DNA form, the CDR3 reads TGTGCCAGCAGACGCGGGAGGATGAACTACGAGCAGTACTTC.

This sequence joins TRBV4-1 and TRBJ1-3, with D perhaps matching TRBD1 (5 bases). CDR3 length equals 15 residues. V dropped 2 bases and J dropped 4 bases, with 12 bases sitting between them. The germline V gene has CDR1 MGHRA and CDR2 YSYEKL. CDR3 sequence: CASSQPGVGGNTIYF. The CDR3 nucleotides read TGCGCCAGCAGCCAACCGGGGGTGGGAGGAAACACCATATATTTT.

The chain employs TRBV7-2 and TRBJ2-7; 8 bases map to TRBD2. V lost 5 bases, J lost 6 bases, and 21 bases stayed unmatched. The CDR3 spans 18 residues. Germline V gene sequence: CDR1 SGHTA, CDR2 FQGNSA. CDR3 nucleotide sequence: TGTGCCAGCAGCGAGACCCGGACGGAGGCGGGGGGACACCTCGAGCAGTACTTC. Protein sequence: CASSETRTEAGGHLEQYF.

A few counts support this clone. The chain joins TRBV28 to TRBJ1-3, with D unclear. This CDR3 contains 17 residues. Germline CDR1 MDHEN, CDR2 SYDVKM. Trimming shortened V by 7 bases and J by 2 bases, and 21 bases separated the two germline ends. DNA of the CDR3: TGTGCCAGCACCTTCTCGACTGGCCATCAACCTGGAAACACCATATATTTT. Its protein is CASTFSTGHQPGNTIYF.

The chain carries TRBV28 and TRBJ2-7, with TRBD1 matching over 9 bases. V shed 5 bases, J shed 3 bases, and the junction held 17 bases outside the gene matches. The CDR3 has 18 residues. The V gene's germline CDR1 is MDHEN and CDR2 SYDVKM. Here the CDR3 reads CASSLGQHGTGPYYEQYF. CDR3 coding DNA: TGTGCCAGCAGTCTGGGGCAACACGGGACAGGGCCCTACTACGAGCAGTACTTC.

This CDR3 reads CASSLTGLADYYEQYF. The DNA for the CDR3 is TGTGCCAGTAGCCTCACGGGACTAGCGGACTACTACGAGCAGTACTTC. V and J are TRBV19 and TRBJ2-7; 11 nucleotides match TRBD2. The CDR3 is made up of 16 amino acids. Losses at the gene ends were 6 bases for V and 3 bases for J; bases not matched to a gene: 10. Germline V CDR1 and CDR2: LNHDA, SQIVND (reference sequence).

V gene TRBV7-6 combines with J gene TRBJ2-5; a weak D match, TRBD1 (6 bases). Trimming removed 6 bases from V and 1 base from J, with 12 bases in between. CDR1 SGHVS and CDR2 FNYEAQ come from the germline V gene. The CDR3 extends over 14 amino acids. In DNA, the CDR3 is TGTGCCAGCAGTTATCGGGACACCCAAGAGACCCAGTACTTC. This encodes CASSYRDTQETQYF.

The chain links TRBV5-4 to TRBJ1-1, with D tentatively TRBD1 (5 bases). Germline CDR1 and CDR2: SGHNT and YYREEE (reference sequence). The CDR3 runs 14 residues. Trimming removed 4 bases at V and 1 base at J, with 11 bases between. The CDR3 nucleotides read TGTGCCAGCAGCCGGGACTTATCGAACACTGAAGCTTTCTTT. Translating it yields CASSRDLSNTEAFF.

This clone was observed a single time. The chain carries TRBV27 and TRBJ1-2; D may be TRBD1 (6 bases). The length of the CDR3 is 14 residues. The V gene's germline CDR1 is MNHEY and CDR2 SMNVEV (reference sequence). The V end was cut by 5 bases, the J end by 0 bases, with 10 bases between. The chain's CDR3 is CASSTQGANYGYTF. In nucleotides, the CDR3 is TGTGCCAGCAGTACACAGGGAGCTAACTATGGCTACACCTTC.

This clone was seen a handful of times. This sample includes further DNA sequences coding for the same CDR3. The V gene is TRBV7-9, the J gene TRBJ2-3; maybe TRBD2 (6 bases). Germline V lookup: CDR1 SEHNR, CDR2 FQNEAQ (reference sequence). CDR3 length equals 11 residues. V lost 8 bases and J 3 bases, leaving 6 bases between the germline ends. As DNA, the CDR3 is TGTGCCAGCGGGAGGACAGATACGCAGTATTTT. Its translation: CASGRTDTQYF. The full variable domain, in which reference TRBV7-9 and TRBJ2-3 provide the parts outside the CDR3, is DTGVSQNPRHKITKRGQNVTFRCDPISEHNRLYWYRQTLGQGPEFLTYFQNEAQLEKSRLLSDRFSAERPKGSFSTLEIQRTEQGDSAMYLCASGRTDTQYFGPGTRLTVL.

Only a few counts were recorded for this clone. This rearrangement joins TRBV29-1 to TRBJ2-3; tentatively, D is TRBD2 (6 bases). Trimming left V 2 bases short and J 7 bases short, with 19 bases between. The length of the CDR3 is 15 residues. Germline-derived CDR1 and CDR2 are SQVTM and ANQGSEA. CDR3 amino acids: CSVEPSVRDFYTQYF. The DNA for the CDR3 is TGCAGCGTTGAACCCTCTGTGCGGGACTTCTATACGCAGTATTTT.